This is a list of T cell receptor beta chains from one sample in a study of T cell repertoires in cytomegalovirus infection. TCRdb called the reads again in MiXCR, with one record for every CDR3 protein. The sample carries 130,000 or so distinct CDR3 sequences, about 6% recorded once. The sequenced material came from PBMCs. The receptors were gathered from a human donor in good health (CMV status not recorded). Some clones in this sample may be carry-over from other donors' samples. Each CDR3 is given with its conserved first and last residue. D genes are given only for firm matches. Where a row states a size, it is once, few, many or the class of an expanded clone; other rows omit it.

clone size,J gene,CDR3 length,D gene,V gene,CDR3 DNA,CDR3 protein
many,TRBJ2-6,18,.,TRBV18,TGTGCCAGCTCACCAGAGGCAGGATACCCCTCGGGGGCCAACGTCCTGACTTTC,CASSPEAGYPSGANVLTF
many,TRBJ1-1,13,.,TRBV20-1,TGCAGTGCTAGTACAGTCATGAACACTGAAGCTTTCTTT,CSASTVMNTEAFF
few,TRBJ2-7,13,.,TRBV6-2/TRBV6-3,TGTGCCAGCACCAACTGGGACGCAAACGAGCAGTACTTC,CASTNWDANEQYF
few,TRBJ2-7,12,.,TRBV6-2/TRBV6-3,TGTGCCAGCAGGGCACAGGGCCACGAGCAGTACTTC,CASRAQGHEQYF
.,TRBJ2-5,15,.,TRBV5-6,TGTGCCAGCAGCTGGGGGGACGGGGGTATCGAGACCCAGTACTTC,CASSWGDGGIETQYF
.,TRBJ2-6,12,.,TRBV19,TGTGCCAGTACCCTTGGGGCCAACGTCCTGACTTTC,CASTLGANVLTF
few,TRBJ2-7,13,.,TRBV28,TGTGCCAGCAGTTTATCCGGACGGCGCGAGCAGTACTTC,CASSLSGRREQYF
many,TRBJ1-2,15,.,TRBV7-2,TGTGCCAGCAGCGCACCCCCTCAGGGTCTAGAGGGCTACACCTTC,CASSAPPQGLEGYTF
few,TRBJ2-5,11,.,TRBV5-4,TGTGCCAGCAGCTTCGGCGGCGACCAGTACTTC,CASSFGGDQYF
.,TRBJ2-6,15,.,TRBV3-1,TGTGCCAGCAGCCAGGATTCCTCTGGGGCCAACGTCCTGACTTTC,CASSQDSSGANVLTF
.,TRBJ1-1,16,.,TRBV7-2,TGTGCCAGCAGCTTACCCCCTCCTACCCGGGGAACTGAAGCTTTCTTT,CASSLPPPTRGTEAFF
few,TRBJ2-4,14,.,TRBV6-5,TGTGCCAGCAGCGGGGGTCTAGCCAAAAACATTCAGTACTTC,CASSGGLAKNIQYF
many,TRBJ2-7,13,TRBD2,TRBV20-1,TGCAGTGCTACGACGGGGGGACCCTACGAGCAGTACTTC,CSATTGGPYEQYF
.,TRBJ2-5,15,TRBD2,TRBV4-1,TGCGCCAGCAGCCGCGTAGCGGGGGGGCGAGAGACCCAGTACTTC,CASSRVAGGRETQYF
many,TRBJ2-7,15,.,TRBV28,TGTGCCAGCAGCTGGGGGGTACAGCCACCCTACGAGCAGTACTTC,CASSWGVQPPYEQYF
few,TRBJ2-3,15,.,TRBV5-1,TGCGCCAGCAGCTTGAGCCGGGACAGCACAGATACGCAGTATTTT,CASSLSRDSTDTQYF
many,TRBJ2-7,15,TRBD2,TRBV29-1,TGCAGCGTGATCCTTTCGACTAGCAACAGCTACGAGCAGTACTTC,CSVILSTSNSYEQYF
.,TRBJ2-1,14,TRBD2,TRBV20-1,TGCAGGTTAGCGGGGGGGCCCACCTACAATGAGCAGTTCTTC,CRLAGGPTYNEQFF
many,TRBJ1-5,14,.,TRBV7-2,TGTGCCAGCAGCTTAGTCTGGTACAATCAGCCCCAGCATTTT,CASSLVWYNQPQHF
.,TRBJ1-1,14,TRBD1,TRBV29-1,TGCAGCGCCGGGACAGGGCACATGAACACTGAAGCTTTCTTT,CSAGTGHMNTEAFF
few,TRBJ1-5,14,.,TRBV20-1,TGCAGTGCTAGTGAGACAGGTTACAATCAGCCCCAGCATTTT,CSASETGYNQPQHF
many,TRBJ1-5,14,.,TRBV6-1,TGTGCCAGCAGTGAAGGATGGGAAATAAGGCCCCAGCATTTT,CASSEGWEIRPQHF
many,TRBJ2-3,16,TRBD2,TRBV14,TGTGCCAGCAGCCAAACTAGCGGGGGAACCACAGATACGCAGTATTTT,CASSQTSGGTTDTQYF
many,TRBJ2-7,13,.,TRBV28,TGTGCCAGCAGCCAGCTCGTCTCCTACGAGCAGTACTTC,CASSQLVSYEQYF
many,TRBJ1-1,13,.,TRBV25-1,TGTGCCAGCAGTTATCAGGGGAACACTGAAGCTTTCTTT,CASSYQGNTEAFF
few,TRBJ1-1,14,.,TRBV12-5,TGTGCTAGTAGCGGGGGAACAGGGAACACTGAAGCTTTCTTT,CASSGGTGNTEAFF
.,TRBJ1-1,13,.,TRBV29-1,TGCAGCGTTGAAGGGCCAATTGAGGGAGCGGCTTTCTTT,CSVEGPIEGAAFF
many,TRBJ2-2,16,.,TRBV7-2,TGTGCCAGCAGCTTAAGATTCAGCCATAAACCCGGGGAGCTGTTTTTT,CASSLRFSHKPGELFF
few,TRBJ2-1,19,.,TRBV2,TGTGCCAGCAGTGAAGTGCGGGGGGGCACAGGGGGTAAACTTTGGGAGCAGTTCTTC,CASSEVRGGTGGKLWEQFF
.,TRBJ1-1,10,.,TRBV14,TGTGCGACAGGGAACACTGAAGCTTTCTTT,CATGNTEAFF
many,TRBJ2-3,15,TRBD2,TRBV4-2,TGTGCCAGCAGCCAAGAAACTAGCGGTCCCGATACGCAGTATTTT,CASSQETSGPDTQYF
many,TRBJ1-1,15,.,TRBV11-1,TGTGCCAGCAGCCGCACGGTCTCTCTGAACACTGAAGCTTTCTTT,CASSRTVSLNTEAFF
few,TRBJ2-5,13,TRBD1,TRBV7-8,TGTGCCAGCAAAGGGGGCCAACAAGAGACCCAGTACTTC,CASKGGQQETQYF
.,TRBJ1-5,14,TRBD1,TRBV27,TGTGCCAGCAGTTCCACAGGGGCCTATCAGCCCCAGCATTTT,CASSSTGAYQPQHF
many,TRBJ1-2,12,.,TRBV24-1,TGTGCCACAGGGGACGATAACTATGGCTACACCTTC,CATGDDNYGYTF